The rows below give T cell receptor beta chains drawn from one sample of a study of Ad26.COV2.S vaccination and SARS-CoV-2 variants. Generated by immunoSEQ multiplex PCR, the TCRdb table keeps only in-frame clones and is missing some. The sample lists a few hundred thousand clones; 80% to 95% were seen once. The starting material was peripheral blood, obtained in a trial of Ad26.COV2.S vaccine versus placebo. These TCRs come from a person aged 18-65 years who received the Ad26.COV2.S COVID-19 vaccine or a placebo. Both conserved end residues are part of each CDR3. D genes are given only for firm matches. Clone size is not always given. Where it is, it says once, few, many or a class for expanded clones.

>.|.|TRBV11-2|TRBJ2-7
CASSQSGPLQYF
TGTGCCAGCAGCCAGTCAGGGCCACTTCAGTACTTC
>many|.|TRBV7-9|TRBJ1-5
CASSRDDQPQHF
TGTGCCAGCAGCCGGGATGATCAGCCCCAGCATTTT
>.|TRBD1|TRBV7-2|TRBJ2-2
CASSHRTGWGPHTGELFF
TGTGCCAGCAGCCATCGGACAGGGTGGGGGCCCCACACCGGGGAGCTGTTTTTT
>.|.|TRBV19|TRBJ2-6
CASSMQQGLSGANVLTF
TGTGCCAGTAGTATGCAACAGGGACTCTCTGGGGCCAACGTCCTGACTTTC
>.|.|TRBV19|TRBJ2-3
CASSNGLVGTDTQYF
TGTGCCAGTAGTAACGGGTTGGTAGGCACAGATACGCAGTATTTT
>.|.|TRBV6-2/TRBV6-3|TRBJ2-3
CASSYRKNGPRSQYF
TGTGCCAGCAGTTACCGCAAAAACGGACCCCGGAGTCAGTATTTT
>.|.|TRBV7-2|TRBJ2-3
CASSPRRTPGTDTQYF
TGTGCCAGCAGCCCGAGGAGGACACCGGGGACAGATACGCAGTATTTT
>.|TRBD1|TRBV19|TRBJ1-5
CASKRRQGSNQPQHF
TGTGCCAGCAAGAGGAGACAGGGAAGCAATCAGCCCCAGCATTTT
>.|TRBD1|TRBV5-6|TRBJ1-4
CASSAGQLPEKLFF
TGTGCCAGCAGCGCGGGACAGCTGCCAGAAAAACTGTTTTTT
>.|.|TRBV2|TRBJ1-1
CASITNTEAFF
TGTGCCAGCATAACGAACACTGAAGCTTTCTTT
>.|.|TRBV28|TRBJ1-3
CASSLTGSGNTIYF
TGTGCCAGCAGTCTGACTGGCTCTGGAAACACCATATATTTT
>.|.|TRBV4-3|TRBJ2-7
CASSQSKGSYEQYF
TGCGCCAGCAGCCAATCCAAAGGGTCCTACGAGCAGTACTTC
>once|TRBD2|TRBV5-1|TRBJ2-7
CASSGGLADPYEQYF
TGCGCCAGCAGCGGGGGACTAGCGGACCCCTACGAGCAGTACTTC
>.|TRBD2|TRBV6-2/TRBV6-3|TRBJ2-3
CASSPREGRSDTQYF
TGTGCCAGCAGCCCCCGGGAGGGGAGGTCAGATACGCAGTATTTT
>.|TRBD2|TRBV2|TRBJ2-4
CASSERELAKNIQYF
TGTGCCAGCAGTGAGCGGGAGCTAGCCAAAAACATTCAGTACTTC
>.|TRBD1|TRBV19|TRBJ1-5
CASSIGWGRGNQPQHF
TGTGCCAGTAGTATTGGGTGGGGCAGGGGGAATCAGCCCCAGCATTTT
>.|TRBD1|TRBV14|TRBJ2-5
CASSQDPRGIQYF
TGTGCCAGCAGCCAAGACCCCAGGGGGATCCAGTACTTC
>once|.|TRBV24-1|TRBJ2-1
CATSSTGKASYNEQFF
TGTGCCACCAGTTCCACAGGGAAAGCGTCCTACAATGAGCAGTTCTTC
>.|TRBD2|TRBV4-2|TRBJ2-7
CASSQAPGTSGKYEQYF
TGTGCCAGCAGCCAGGCCCCCGGGACTAGCGGGAAGTACGAGCAGTACTTC
>.|TRBD1|TRBV5-1|TRBJ2-3
CASSRNPGTDTDTQYF
TGCGCCAGCAGCCGAAATCCCGGGACAGACACAGATACGCAGTATTTT
>.|TRBD2|TRBV24-1|TRBJ2-7
CATSDTSGGGLYEQYF
TGTGCCACCAGTGATACGTCGGGAGGGGGGCTCTACGAGCAGTACTTC
>once|.|TRBV2|TRBJ2-2
CASSGPEGRGFDGTGELFF
TGTGCCAGCAGTGGCCCTGAGGGGAGAGGTTTCGATGGCACCGGGGAGCTGTTTTTT
>few|.|TRBV9|TRBJ1-3
CASSGTGRLGNTIYF
TGTGCCAGCAGCGGAACAGGGAGGCTCGGAAACACCATATATTTT
>once|TRBD1|TRBV5-1|TRBJ2-1
CASSEGTATLTYNEQFF
TGCGCCAGCAGCGAGGGGACAGCCACTCTTACCTACAATGAGCAGTTCTTC
>.|TRBD2|TRBV15|TRBJ2-5
CATSKASGSPETQYF
TGTGCCACCAGCAAGGCTAGCGGGTCCCCGGAGACCCAGTACTTC
>.|TRBD1|TRBV6-5|TRBJ2-7
CASSRGTADFYEQYF
TGTGCCAGCAGCCGAGGGACAGCAGATTTTTACGAGCAGTACTTC
>.|.|TRBV30|TRBJ2-7
CAWSPQGTYEQYF
TGTGCCTGGAGTCCTCAGGGGACCTACGAGCAGTACTTC
>.|.|TRBV6-5|TRBJ2-7
CASIRAEVNDEQYF
TGTGCCAGCATAAGGGCCGAGGTGAATGACGAGCAGTACTTC